This T cell receptor beta chain emerged from a study of blood T cells in healthy people across ages. Across the study: There was about one barcoded beta molecule captured by template switching per two T cells.

The second PCR ran roughly 6 to 11 cycles with a sample-barcoded 5' primer and J-beta primers. MiXCR, applied by TCRdb to the 5' RACE reads, yields one record per CDR3 protein. The table records 700,000 to 950,000 distinct CDR3 sequences, roughly 43% of them present only once. The CDR3 length is 15 residues. Germline-derived CDR1 and CDR2 are MNHEY and SMNVEV (reference sequence). Trimming cost V 5 bases and J 2 bases; bases outside gene matches: 8. In this sample, this clonotype turned up a few times. This receptor was identified in a woman aged 60-70 years in good health. Sequenced sample: blood. This chain links TRBV27 with TRBJ1-2; 7 bases fit TRBD1. The CDR3 region is CASSTDRAFNYGYTF. The CDR3 DNA follows: TGTGCCAGCAGTACAGACAGGGCGTTCAACTATGGCTACACCTTC.